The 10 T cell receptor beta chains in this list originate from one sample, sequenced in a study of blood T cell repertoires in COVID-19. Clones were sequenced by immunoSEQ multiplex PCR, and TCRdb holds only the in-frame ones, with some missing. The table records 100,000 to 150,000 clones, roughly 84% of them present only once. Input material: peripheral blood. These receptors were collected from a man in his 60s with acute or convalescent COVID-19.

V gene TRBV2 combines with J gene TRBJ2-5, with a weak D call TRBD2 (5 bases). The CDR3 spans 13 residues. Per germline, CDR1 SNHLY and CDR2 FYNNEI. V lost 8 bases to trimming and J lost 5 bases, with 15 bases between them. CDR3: CASLQGGGETQYF. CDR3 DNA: TGTGCCAGCCTCCAAGGAGGCGGGGAGACCCAGTACTTC.

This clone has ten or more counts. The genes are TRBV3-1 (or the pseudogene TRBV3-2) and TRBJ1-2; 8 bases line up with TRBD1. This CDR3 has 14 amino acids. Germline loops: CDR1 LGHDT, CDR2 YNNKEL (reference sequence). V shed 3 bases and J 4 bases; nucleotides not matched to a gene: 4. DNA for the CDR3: TGTGCCAGCAGCCAGGCCGACAGGGGCTATGGCTACACCTTC. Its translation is CASSQADRGYGYTF.

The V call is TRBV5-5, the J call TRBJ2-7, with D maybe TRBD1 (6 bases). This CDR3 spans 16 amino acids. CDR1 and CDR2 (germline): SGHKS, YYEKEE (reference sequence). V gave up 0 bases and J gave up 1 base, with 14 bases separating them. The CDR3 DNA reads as TGTGCCAGCAGCTTGGGGGCCCGGGACAAATCCTACGAGCAGTACTTC. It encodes CASSLGARDKSYEQYF.

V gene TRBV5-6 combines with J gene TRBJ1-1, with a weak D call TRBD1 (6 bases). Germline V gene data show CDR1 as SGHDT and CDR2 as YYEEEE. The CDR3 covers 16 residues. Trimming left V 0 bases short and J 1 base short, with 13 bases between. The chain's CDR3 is CASSLAGGATNTEAFF. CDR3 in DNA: TGTGCCAGCAGCTTGGCCGGGGGGGCAACGAACACTGAAGCTTTCTTT.

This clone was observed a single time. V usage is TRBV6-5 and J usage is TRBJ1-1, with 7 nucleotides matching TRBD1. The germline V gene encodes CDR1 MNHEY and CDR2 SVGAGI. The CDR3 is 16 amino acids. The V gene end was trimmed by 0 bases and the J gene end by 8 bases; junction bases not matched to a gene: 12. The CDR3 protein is CASSYSRGRTGGEAFF. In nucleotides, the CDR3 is TGTGCCAGCAGTTACTCGAGGGGCAGGACAGGCGGGGAAGCTTTCTTT.

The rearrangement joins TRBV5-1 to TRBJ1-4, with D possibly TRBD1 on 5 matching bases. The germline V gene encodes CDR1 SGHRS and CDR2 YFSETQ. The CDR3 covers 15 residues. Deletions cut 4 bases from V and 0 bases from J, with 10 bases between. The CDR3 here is CASSPGGATNEKLFF. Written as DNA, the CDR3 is TGCGCCAGCAGCCCGGGGGGAGCAACTAATGAAAAACTGTTTTTT.

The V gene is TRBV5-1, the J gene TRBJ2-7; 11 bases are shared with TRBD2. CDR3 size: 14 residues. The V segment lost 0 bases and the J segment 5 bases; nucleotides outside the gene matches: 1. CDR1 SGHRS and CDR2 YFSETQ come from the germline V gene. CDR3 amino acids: CASSLVSGRDEQYF. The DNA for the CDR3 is TGCGCCAGCAGCTTGGTTAGCGGGAGGGACGAGCAGTACTTC. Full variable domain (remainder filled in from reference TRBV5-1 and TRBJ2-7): KAGVTQTPRYLIKTRGQQVTLSCSPISGHRSVSWYQQTPGQGLQFLFEYFSETQRNKGNFPGRFSGRQFSNSRSEMNVSTLELGDSALYLCASSLVSGRDEQYFGPGTRLTVT.

The CDR3 region is CASSSRGASYYEQYF. DNA for the CDR3: TGTGCCAGCAGCTCCCGGGGGGCTTCCTACTACGAGCAGTACTTC. The rearrangement joins TRBV7-6 to TRBJ2-7; tentatively, D is TRBD2 (7 bases). The CDR3 extends over 15 amino acids. CDR1 SGHVS and CDR2 FNYEAQ come from the germline V gene. The V and J ends lost 4 bases and 3 bases respectively, with 16 bases between them. The complete variable domain, with remaining parts taken from reference TRBV7-6 and TRBJ2-7, reads GAGVSQSPRYKVTKRGQDVALRCDPISGHVSLYWYRQALGQGPEFLTYFNYEAQQDKSGLPNDRFSAERPEGSISTLTIQRTEQRDSAMYRCASSSRGASYYEQYFGPGTRLTVT.

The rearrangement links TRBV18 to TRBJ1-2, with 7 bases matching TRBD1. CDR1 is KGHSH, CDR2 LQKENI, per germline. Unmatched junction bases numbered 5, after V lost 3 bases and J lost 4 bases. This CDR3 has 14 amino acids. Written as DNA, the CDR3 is TGTGCCAGCTCACCTACGCACAGGGGCTATGGCTACACCTTC. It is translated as CASSPTHRGYGYTF.

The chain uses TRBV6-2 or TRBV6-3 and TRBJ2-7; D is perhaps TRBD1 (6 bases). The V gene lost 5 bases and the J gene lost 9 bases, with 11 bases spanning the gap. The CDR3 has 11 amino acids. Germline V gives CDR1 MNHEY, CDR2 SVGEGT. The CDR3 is CASSQGLGQYF. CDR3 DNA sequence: TGTGCCAGCAGTCAGGGGTTGGGGCAGTACTTC.